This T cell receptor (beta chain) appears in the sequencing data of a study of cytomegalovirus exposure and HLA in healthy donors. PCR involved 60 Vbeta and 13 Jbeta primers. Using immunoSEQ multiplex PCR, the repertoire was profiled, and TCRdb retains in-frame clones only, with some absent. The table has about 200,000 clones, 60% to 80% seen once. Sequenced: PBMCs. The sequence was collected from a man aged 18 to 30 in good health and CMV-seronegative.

The CDR3 loop is CASSPGQNTEAFF. The CDR3 nucleotides read TGTGCCAGCAGTCCAGGACAGAACACTGAAGCTTTCTTT. This chain links TRBV27 with TRBJ1-1, with D possibly being TRBD1 (5 bases). CDR1 MNHEY and CDR2 SMNVEV come from the germline V gene (reference sequence). The length of the CDR3 is 13 residues. V lost 5 bases and J 1 base, leaving 8 bases between the germline ends.